Listed below are T cell receptor beta chains from one sample, sequenced in a study of T cell responses to AZD1222 COVID-19 vaccine. TCRdb's copy holds only in-frame clones and misses some; the assay was immunoSEQ multiplex PCR. Among roughly 160,000 clones listed, about 92% were seen once. Material: peripheral blood, obtained 28 days after the second AZD1222 dose. These receptors originate from an adult who received the AZD1222 COVID-19 vaccine. Each CDR3 is given with its conserved first and last residue. The order of the fields is V gene, D gene, J gene, clone size, CDR3 protein, CDR3 DNA. A D gene is named only where the DNA matches it firmly. The size of a clone is reported for some rows only, either as once, few or many, or as a class for expanded clones.

v_call: TRBV6-5; d_call: TRBD2; j_call: TRBJ2-5; clone_size: -; cdr3_aa: CASSFAGGRETQYF; cdr3_nt: TGTGCCAGCAGTTTTGCGGGAGGGCGGGAGACCCAGTACTTC
v_call: TRBV25-1; d_call: -; j_call: TRBJ1-4; clone_size: -; cdr3_aa: CASSDSGRINEKLFF; cdr3_nt: TGTGCCAGCAGTGACTCGGGACGGATTAATGAAAAACTGTTTTTT
v_call: TRBV5-1; d_call: -; j_call: TRBJ1-1; clone_size: -; cdr3_aa: CASSFAGQAFF; cdr3_nt: TGCGCCAGCAGCTTTGCGGGACAAGCTTTCTTT
v_call: TRBV18; d_call: TRBD1; j_call: TRBJ1-3; clone_size: once; cdr3_aa: CASSSLGQGLSGNTIYF; cdr3_nt: TGTGCCAGCTCATCGTTGGGACAGGGCCTCTCTGGAAACACCATATATTTT
v_call: TRBV5-5; d_call: TRBD2; j_call: TRBJ2-1; clone_size: -; cdr3_aa: CATHGASGREQFF; cdr3_nt: TGTGCCACTCACGGGGCTAGCGGCAGGGAGCAGTTCTTC
v_call: TRBV18; d_call: -; j_call: TRBJ1-2; clone_size: once; cdr3_aa: CASSPSATAYGYTF; cdr3_nt: TGTGCCAGCTCACCTTCGGCGACGGCCTATGGCTACACCTTC
v_call: TRBV30; d_call: -; j_call: TRBJ2-2; clone_size: -; cdr3_aa: CAWSPGFGGELFF; cdr3_nt: TGTGCCTGGTCCCCAGGGTTCGGCGGGGAGCTGTTTTTT
v_call: TRBV19; d_call: -; j_call: TRBJ2-7; clone_size: -; cdr3_aa: CASSPGTPHNEQYF; cdr3_nt: TGTGCCAGTAGTCCCGGGACGCCTCACAACGAGCAGTACTTC
v_call: TRBV5-1; d_call: -; j_call: TRBJ1-4; clone_size: -; cdr3_aa: CASSSDITKGDEKLFF; cdr3_nt: TGCGCCAGCAGCTCCGACATTACCAAGGGGGATGAAAAACTGTTTTTT
v_call: TRBV19; d_call: TRBD2; j_call: TRBJ2-1; clone_size: -; cdr3_aa: CASSIAGLAKYNEQFF; cdr3_nt: TGTGCCAGTAGTATAGCGGGACTAGCGAAATACAATGAGCAGTTCTTC
v_call: TRBV28; d_call: TRBD1; j_call: TRBJ1-2; clone_size: -; cdr3_aa: CATPAQGAGGYTF; cdr3_nt: TGTGCCACCCCGGCGCAGGGGGCGGGTGGCTACACCTTC
v_call: TRBV5-1; d_call: TRBD1; j_call: TRBJ2-5; clone_size: -; cdr3_aa: CASSPGTVEETQYF; cdr3_nt: TGCGCCAGCAGCCCCGGGACAGTAGAAGAGACCCAGTACTTC
v_call: TRBV6-5; d_call: TRBD1; j_call: TRBJ2-1; clone_size: -; cdr3_aa: CASRLAGTGGHEQFF; cdr3_nt: TGTGCCAGCAGGCTTGCCGGGACAGGGGGCCATGAGCAGTTCTTC
v_call: TRBV5-1; d_call: -; j_call: TRBJ2-2; clone_size: -; cdr3_aa: CASSLDVPYGTGELFF; cdr3_nt: TGCGCCAGCAGCCTGGACGTGCCTTACGGGACCGGGGAGCTGTTTTTT
v_call: TRBV12-3/TRBV12-4; d_call: -; j_call: TRBJ1-1; clone_size: -; cdr3_aa: CASTLRGGSGAFF; cdr3_nt: TGTGCCAGCACCTTACGAGGGGGAAGTGGAGCTTTCTTT
v_call: TRBV5-1; d_call: TRBD1; j_call: TRBJ2-3; clone_size: -; cdr3_aa: CASSSGQGLADTQYF; cdr3_nt: TGCGCCAGCAGCTCGGGACAGGGCTTGGCAGATACGCAGTATTTT
v_call: TRBV24-1; d_call: TRBD1; j_call: TRBJ2-3; clone_size: -; cdr3_aa: CATSDLAVGGQGDNTQYF; cdr3_nt: TGTGCCACCAGTGATTTGGCCGTTGGGGGACAGGGGGATAATACGCAGTATTTT
v_call: TRBV15; d_call: -; j_call: TRBJ1-2; clone_size: -; cdr3_aa: CATSRDPRDKDGYTF; cdr3_nt: TGTGCCACCAGCAGAGACCCCCGGGATAAGGATGGCTACACCTTC
v_call: TRBV5-6; d_call: TRBD1; j_call: TRBJ2-3; clone_size: once; cdr3_aa: CASRLGQVTDTQYF; cdr3_nt: TGTGCCAGCAGGCTGGGACAGGTCACAGATACGCAGTATTTT
v_call: TRBV6-5; d_call: -; j_call: TRBJ1-2; clone_size: few; cdr3_aa: CASSLTDRHSYTF; cdr3_nt: TGTGCCAGCAGTCTAACAGACAGGCACAGCTACACCTTC
v_call: TRBV20-1; d_call: -; j_call: TRBJ2-1; clone_size: -; cdr3_aa: CSASGGNEQFF; cdr3_nt: TGCAGTGCTAGCGGGGGCAATGAGCAGTTCTTC
v_call: TRBV6-5; d_call: TRBD1; j_call: TRBJ1-2; clone_size: -; cdr3_aa: CASRIGQGIYGYTF; cdr3_nt: TGTGCCAGCAGGATCGGACAGGGAATCTATGGCTACACCTTC
v_call: TRBV19; d_call: -; j_call: TRBJ1-5; clone_size: -; cdr3_aa: CASTLEGGTIGQPQHF; cdr3_nt: TGTGCCAGTACCCTAGAGGGTGGGACAATTGGTCAGCCCCAGCATTTT
v_call: TRBV5-6; d_call: -; j_call: TRBJ2-1; clone_size: -; cdr3_aa: CASRNAGPFTYNEQFF; cdr3_nt: TGTGCCAGCAGGAACGCGGGACCCTTCACTTACAATGAGCAGTTCTTC
v_call: TRBV30; d_call: -; j_call: TRBJ2-1; clone_size: -; cdr3_aa: CAWAGLDEQFF; cdr3_nt: TGTGCCTGGGCAGGGTTGGATGAGCAGTTCTTC
v_call: TRBV6-6; d_call: TRBD1; j_call: TRBJ1-5; clone_size: -; cdr3_aa: CASSRGQGGNQPQHF; cdr3_nt: TGTGCCAGCAGTCGCGGACAGGGGGGCAATCAGCCCCAGCATTTT
v_call: TRBV30; d_call: -; j_call: TRBJ1-1; clone_size: -; cdr3_aa: CAWIGHTEAFF; cdr3_nt: TGTGCCTGGATCGGTCACACTGAAGCTTTCTTT
v_call: TRBV7-6; d_call: TRBD2; j_call: TRBJ2-1; clone_size: once; cdr3_aa: CASSLGPLAGGLNNEQFF; cdr3_nt: TGTGCCAGCAGCTTAGGCCCACTGGCGGGAGGCTTGAACAATGAGCAGTTCTTC
v_call: TRBV6-5; d_call: -; j_call: TRBJ2-1; clone_size: -; cdr3_aa: CASSSLIYNEQFF; cdr3_nt: TGTGCCAGCAGCAGCCTAATCTACAATGAGCAGTTCTTC
v_call: TRBV7-3; d_call: -; j_call: TRBJ2-5; clone_size: -; cdr3_aa: CASSSGPQETQYF; cdr3_nt: TGTGCCAGCAGCTCGGGACCTCAAGAGACCCAGTACTTC
v_call: TRBV18; d_call: TRBD1; j_call: TRBJ1-4; clone_size: -; cdr3_aa: CASSPTGRREKLFF; cdr3_nt: TGTGCCAGCTCCCCGACAGGGAGGAGGGAAAAACTGTTTTTT
v_call: TRBV20-1; d_call: -; j_call: TRBJ2-1; clone_size: -; cdr3_aa: CSASRAGLPGQGEDEQFF; cdr3_nt: -
v_call: TRBV7-9; d_call: TRBD1; j_call: TRBJ1-1; clone_size: -; cdr3_aa: CASSAPTGGTNQAFF; cdr3_nt: TGTGCCAGCAGCGCCCCGACAGGGGGGACGAATCAAGCTTTCTTT
v_call: TRBV5-1; d_call: TRBD1; j_call: TRBJ2-2; clone_size: once; cdr3_aa: CASSLREQGVGTGELFF; cdr3_nt: TGCGCCAGCAGCTTGCGGGAACAGGGGGTTGGCACCGGGGAGCTGTTTTTT
v_call: TRBV19; d_call: -; j_call: TRBJ2-7; clone_size: -; cdr3_aa: CASTTIPGYEQYF; cdr3_nt: TGTGCCAGTACCACAATCCCGGGATACGAGCAGTACTTC
v_call: TRBV15; d_call: -; j_call: TRBJ1-1; clone_size: -; cdr3_aa: CATSRDGFLVRGAEAFF; cdr3_nt: TGTGCCACCAGCAGAGACGGTTTTTTGGTGAGGGGGGCTGAAGCTTTCTTT
v_call: TRBV5-1; d_call: -; j_call: TRBJ2-5; clone_size: -; cdr3_aa: CASSLGANQETQYF; cdr3_nt: TGCGCCAGCAGCTTGGGGGCAAACCAAGAGACCCAGTACTTC
v_call: TRBV6-5; d_call: -; j_call: TRBJ1-5; clone_size: -; cdr3_aa: CASRVTGLQPQHF; cdr3_nt: TGTGCCAGCAGGGTTACAGGGCTTCAGCCCCAGCATTTT
v_call: TRBV5-6; d_call: TRBD2; j_call: TRBJ2-7; clone_size: once; cdr3_aa: CASSLAGEFYEQYF; cdr3_nt: TGTGCCAGCAGCCTAGCGGGAGAGTTCTACGAGCAGTACTTC
v_call: TRBV10-3; d_call: -; j_call: TRBJ1-1; clone_size: -; cdr3_aa: CAISESTGGTEAFF; cdr3_nt: TGTGCCATCAGTGAGTCGACCGGCGGCACTGAAGCTTTCTTT
v_call: TRBV7-9; d_call: TRBD2; j_call: TRBJ2-1; clone_size: -; cdr3_aa: CASSFTGTSIDEQFF; cdr3_nt: TGTGCCAGCAGCTTCACCGGGACTAGCATCGATGAGCAGTTCTTC
v_call: TRBV12-5; d_call: TRBD1; j_call: TRBJ1-2; clone_size: -; cdr3_aa: CASGLGGGYTF; cdr3_nt: TGTGCTAGTGGTTTAGGGGGCGGCTACACCTTC
v_call: TRBV7-9; d_call: TRBD1; j_call: TRBJ2-2; clone_size: -; cdr3_aa: CASSLGGQGIGGNTGELFF; cdr3_nt: TGTGCCAGCAGCTTGGGCGGACAGGGAATTGGAGGGAACACCGGGGAGCTGTTTTTT
v_call: TRBV28; d_call: -; j_call: TRBJ2-1; clone_size: -; cdr3_aa: CASIGSYSRVEQFF; cdr3_nt: TGTGCCAGCATAGGGTCCTATTCGAGAGTTGAGCAGTTCTTC
v_call: TRBV7-6; d_call: TRBD2; j_call: TRBJ2-5; clone_size: -; cdr3_aa: CASSRTSGVVVETQYF; cdr3_nt: TGTGCCAGCAGCAGGACTAGCGGGGTGGTGGTGGAGACCCAGTACTTC
v_call: TRBV3-1/TRBV3-2; d_call: -; j_call: TRBJ2-6; clone_size: -; cdr3_aa: CASSSHTGLSGANVLTF; cdr3_nt: TGTGCCAGCAGCTCACACACAGGGTTATCCGGGGCCAACGTCCTGACTTTC
v_call: TRBV28; d_call: TRBD2; j_call: TRBJ2-3; clone_size: -; cdr3_aa: CASSSPRLAGSTDTQYF; cdr3_nt: TGTGCCAGCAGTTCTCCTAGACTAGCGGGAAGCACAGATACGCAGTATTTT
v_call: TRBV7-6; d_call: TRBD1; j_call: TRBJ1-1; clone_size: -; cdr3_aa: CASSSGQGAGAFF; cdr3_nt: TGTGCCAGCAGCTCCGGACAGGGGGCAGGAGCTTTCTTT
v_call: TRBV4-3; d_call: TRBD2; j_call: TRBJ2-1; clone_size: -; cdr3_aa: CASSQVIPYGTSGYNEQFF; cdr3_nt: TGCGCCAGCAGCCAAGTGATTCCGTATGGGACTAGCGGGTACAATGAGCAGTTCTTC
v_call: TRBV12-5; d_call: -; j_call: TRBJ1-3; clone_size: -; cdr3_aa: CASGRSEGDTIYF; cdr3_nt: TGTGCTAGTGGCCGGTCGGAAGGAGACACCATATATTTT
v_call: TRBV7-2; d_call: TRBD1; j_call: TRBJ1-2; clone_size: once; cdr3_aa: CASSLVTGQGRSYGYTF; cdr3_nt: TGTGCCAGCAGCTTAGTCACGGGACAGGGTCGGAGCTATGGCTACACCTTC
v_call: TRBV2; d_call: -; j_call: TRBJ1-3; clone_size: -; cdr3_aa: CASSTELAGNTIYF; cdr3_nt: TGTGCCAGCAGTACAGAACTGGCTGGAAACACCATATATTTT
v_call: TRBV5-1; d_call: TRBD2; j_call: TRBJ2-2; clone_size: once; cdr3_aa: CASTGTSGIGELFF; cdr3_nt: TGCGCCAGTACCGGGACTAGCGGTATTGGGGAGCTGTTTTTT
v_call: TRBV30; d_call: TRBD2; j_call: TRBJ2-6; clone_size: -; cdr3_aa: CAWAHAGVSGANVLTF; cdr3_nt: TGTGCCTGGGCCCACGCGGGGGTCTCTGGGGCCAACGTCCTGACTTTC
v_call: TRBV15; d_call: TRBD1; j_call: TRBJ1-3; clone_size: once; cdr3_aa: CATSRDGTGLGNTIYF; cdr3_nt: TGTGCCACCAGCAGAGACGGGACAGGGCTTGGAAACACCATATATTTT